Below, 27 T cell receptor beta chains from the same sample are listed, as sequenced in a study of blood T cells in healthy people across ages. The authors ran a second PCR of roughly 7 to 11 cycles using a sample-barcoded 5' primer and a J-beta primer mix. TCRdb re-called the 5' RACE reads through MiXCR, storing one row per CDR3 protein. The sample shows about 800,000 distinct CDR3 sequences, 58% of them seen only once. The sample comprised blood. The receptors were sampled from a man aged 25-45 years in good health.

V gene TRBV7-6 combines with J gene TRBJ1-5, with D hard to call. Trimming stripped 5 bases from V and 6 bases from J, with 17 bases between. The CDR3 length is 15 residues. Germline V gene sequence: CDR1 SGHVS, CDR2 FNYEAQ. CDR3 sequence reads: CASSPDLTRGQPQHF. The DNA of the CDR3 is TGTGCCAGCAGCCCTGACCTAACTCGGGGTCAGCCCCAGCATTTT.

This chain connects TRBV7-2 to TRBJ2-1; TRBD2 matches 8 bases. From germline, CDR1 is SGHTA and CDR2 FQGNSA. The CDR3 sequence is 15 residues long. The V gene end was trimmed by 6 bases and the J gene end by 7 bases; junction bases not matched to a gene: 11. CDR3 bases: TGTGCCAGCAGAAACCAAGCGGGAGTGAGGAATGAGCAGTTCTTC. Translated, it gives CASRNQAGVRNEQFF.

This clonotype has just a few counts. This chain joins TRBV4-3 and TRBJ2-7; D unclear. Germline-derived CDR1 and CDR2 are LGHNA and YSLEER. The CDR3 is made up of 13 amino acids. V gave up 0 bases and J gave up 3 bases, with 6 bases separating them. The CDR3 region has the DNA TGCGCCAGCAGCCAAGATATCAGCTACGAGCAGTACTTC. It is translated as CASSQDISYEQYF.

The V and J genes are TRBV29-1 and TRBJ1-1; possible D gene TRBD1, 6 bases. V was pared by 3 bases and J by 6 bases, with 14 bases between. Germline V lookup: CDR1 SQVTM, CDR2 ANQGSEA. The CDR3 runs 13 residues. CDR3 loop: CSVEYQGGSEAFF. For the CDR3, the DNA is TGCAGCGTTGAGTACCAAGGGGGATCTGAAGCTTTCTTT.

This clonotype was observed a handful of times. This chain uses TRBV5-1 with TRBJ2-1; no clear D gene. The CDR3 extends over 15 amino acids. Germline CDR1 SGHRS, CDR2 YFSETQ. V was clipped by 6 bases and J by 3 bases, with 16 bases between them. The CDR3 spells CASTSGMVGYNEQFF. The DNA of the CDR3 is TGCGCCAGCACCAGTGGAATGGTGGGCTACAATGAGCAGTTCTTC.

The chain uses TRBV3-1 and TRBJ1-6; no clear D. V lost 3 bases and J lost 7, with 7 bases in between. From germline, CDR1 is LGHDT and CDR2 YNNKEL (reference sequence). The CDR3 extends over 13 amino acids. CDR3 bases: TGTGCCAGCAGCCATGGGGTCAATTCACCCCTCCACTTT. Amino acids: CASSHGVNSPLHF.

This clonotype was seen only a few times. The chain joins TRBV2 to TRBJ1-5, with D hard to call. Germline V gene sequence: CDR1 SNHLY, CDR2 FYNNEI. The CDR3 length is 15 residues. V was cut by 4 bases and J by 1 base, with 11 bases left in between. The CDR3 DNA sequence: TGTGCCAGCAGTGGTGAGGGTGGGAGCAATCAGCCCCAGCATTTT. Protein: CASSGEGGSNQPQHF.

The CDR3 nucleotides read TGTGCCAGCAGCCTACCGGGACCGGGGCAAGAGACCCAGTACTTC. Its protein is CASSLPGPGQETQYF. The chain links TRBV4-2 to TRBJ2-5; D possibly uses TRBD1 or TRBD2 (5 bases each). Trimming took off 4 bases at V and 2 bases at J, with 14 bases between the two ends. Germline-derived CDR1 and CDR2 are LGHNA and YNFKEQ. This CDR3 is 15 amino acids long.

The genes are TRBV20-1 and TRBJ1-2; no firm D call. V was trimmed by 3 bases and J by 5 bases, leaving 16 bases between them. The CDR3 contains 14 residues. Per germline, CDR1 DFQATT and CDR2 SNEGSKA (reference sequence). CDR3 protein: CSASGQEFSYGYTF. The CDR3 DNA follows: TGCAGTGCTAGTGGCCAGGAGTTCTCTTATGGCTACACCTTC.

The V call is TRBV11-2, the J call TRBJ2-1; D gene unclear. This CDR3 comprises 14 residues. V lost 0 bases, J lost 8 bases, and 11 bases lay in between. Germline loops: CDR1 SGHAT, CDR2 FQNNGV. Written as DNA, the CDR3 is TGTGCCAGCAGCTTAGATGGCCCGTCTTATGAGCAGTTCTTC. This translates into CASSLDGPSYEQFF.

The genes are TRBV6-1 and TRBJ2-5; D is unclear. Germline V gives CDR1 MNHNS, CDR2 SASEGT. Trimming pared 4 bases from V and 6 bases from J, leaving 12 bases between. The CDR3 covers 13 residues. The CDR3 region is CASSVKGQQTQYF. The CDR3 DNA sequence: TGTGCCAGCAGTGTCAAGGGCCAGCAGACCCAGTACTTC.

The J gene is TRBJ2-7, the V gene TRBV20-1; D ambiguous. The end of the DNA aligns better with TRBJ2-5, so the J call may be wrong. This CDR3 contains 13 residues. Germline V gene data show CDR1 as DFQATT and CDR2 as SNEGSKA (reference sequence). The CDR3 nucleotides are TGCAGTGCTACCAAGGACGGCCAAGAGACCCAGTACTTC. Amino acids: CSATKDGQETQYF.

This sequence joins TRBV28 and TRBJ2-5; no firm D call. This CDR3 has 15 residues. The germline V gene encodes CDR1 MDHEN and CDR2 SYDVKM. The V end was cut by 2 bases, the J end by 5 bases, with 15 bases between. This chain's CDR3 is CASSLSPSRSETQYF. CDR3 nucleotides: TGTGCCAGCAGTTTAAGCCCCAGTCGTTCCGAGACCCAGTACTTC.

V is TRBV9 and J is TRBJ2-7, with TRBD2 as a possible D gene (7 bases). This CDR3 is built from 14 residues. The V gene's germline CDR1 is SGDLS and CDR2 YYNGEE. The V end was cut by 3 bases, the J end by 5 bases, with 15 bases between. CDR3 nucleotides: TGTGCCAGCAGCGGGGGGGGCCCCCTCGACGAGCAGTACTTC. It codes for CASSGGGPLDEQYF.

Only a few counts were recorded for this clonotype. The chain has TRBV29-1 and TRBJ1-1, with D uncertain. Trimming shortened V by 4 bases and J by 1 base, and 10 bases separated the two germline ends. Germline V CDR1 and CDR2: SQVTM, ANQGSEA. CDR3 length: 13 residues. The CDR3 DNA follows: TGCAGCGTTGTTAAATCTGCGAACACTGAAGCTTTCTTT. Translated: CSVVKSANTEAFF.

This clonotype was seen only a few times. This chain's CDR3 is CASSQAGRGTDLSEQYF. DNA of the CDR3: TGCGCCAGCAGCCAAGCTGGTCGGGGGACGGACCTCTCCGAGCAGTACTTC. V and J are TRBV4-3 and TRBJ2-7; D is perhaps TRBD2 (6 bases). The V and J ends lost 1 base and 6 bases respectively, with 22 bases between them. Per the germline V gene, CDR1 is LGHNA and CDR2 is YSLEER. The CDR3 length is 17 residues.

The gene calls are TRBV28 and TRBJ2-4; D gene uncertain. This CDR3 contains 15 residues. Trimming left V 4 bases short and J 6 bases short, with 16 bases between. Germline V gives CDR1 MDHEN, CDR2 SYDVKM. The CDR3 nucleotides are TGTGCCAGCAGTTCCCCCGCCATATTAGGAAACATTCAGTACTTC. Its protein product is CASSSPAILGNIQYF.

The chain uses TRBV14 and TRBJ1-4; D is ambiguous. This CDR3 comprises 16 residues. Trimming stripped 1 base from V and 8 bases from J, with 17 bases between. Per the germline V gene, CDR1 is SGHDN and CDR2 is FVKESK. CDR3 region: CASSQAAEGSEEKLFF. The CDR3 DNA sequence: TGTGCCAGCAGCCAAGCCGCGGAGGGATCGGAGGAAAAACTGTTTTTT.

The V and J genes are TRBV3-1 and TRBJ1-2, with 7 bases fitting TRBD1. After removal of 0 bases from V and 3 bases from J, the junction contained 7 bases not matched to a gene. The germline CDR1 and CDR2 sequences are LGHDT and YNNKEL (reference sequence). This CDR3 spans 16 amino acids. The CDR3 spells CASSQDPGGLDYGYTF. In DNA, the CDR3 is TGTGCCAGCAGCCAAGACCCAGGGGGATTGGACTATGGCTACACCTTC.

The chain combines TRBV29-1 with TRBJ1-1; no clear D. The length of the CDR3 is 13 residues. Trimming took off 2 bases at V and 0 bases at J, with 7 bases between the two ends. Germline V gene sequence: CDR1 SQVTM, CDR2 ANQGSEA. The CDR3 region has the DNA TGCAGCGTTGAAACTTCCCTGAACACTGAAGCTTTCTTT. Translated: CSVETSLNTEAFF.

The gene calls are TRBV5-1 and TRBJ2-3; perhaps TRBD1 as D (6 bases). The V end lost 5 bases, the J end lost 0 bases, and 10 bases lay between the germline ends. Germline lookup yields CDR1 SGHRS and CDR2 YFSETQ. CDR3 length: 14 residues. CDR3 residues: CASRTDSSTDTQYF. The CDR3, as DNA: TGCGCCAGCAGGACGGACAGCAGCACAGATACGCAGTATTTT.

The chain uses TRBV7-2 and TRBJ2-5; D might be TRBD2 (5 bases). Germline V gene data show CDR1 as SGHTA and CDR2 as FQGNSA. The CDR3 consists of 15 residues. The V and J ends lost 5 bases and 5 bases respectively, with 18 bases between them. CDR3 loop: CASSPPGEKRETQYF. The CDR3 region has the DNA TGTGCCAGCAGCCCCCCCGGGGAGAAAAGGGAGACCCAGTACTTC. The whole variable domain, filled in from reference TRBV7-2 and TRBJ2-5, reads GAGVSQSPSNKVTEKGKDVELRCDPISGHTALYWYRQSLGQGLEFLIYFQGNSAPDKSGLPSDRFSAERTGGSVSTLTIQRTQQEDSAVYLCASSPPGEKRETQYFGPGTRLLVL.

The CDR3 region has the DNA TGTGCCAGCAGCGAGGGCGCCGGGACAGGGTACGAGCAGTACTTC. As protein: CASSEGAGTGYEQYF. The chain carries TRBV9 and TRBJ2-5, with 9 bases aligning to TRBD1. The DNA end is more similar to TRBJ2-7, so the J call may be wrong. CDR3 length: 15 residues. The germline CDR1 and CDR2 sequences are SGDLS and YYNGEE.

The J gene is TRBJ1-5, the V gene TRBV7-2; D is ambiguous. V gave up 5 bases and J gave up 5 bases, with 10 bases separating them. Germline loops: CDR1 SGHTA, CDR2 FQGNSA. The CDR3 sequence is 13 residues long. The CDR3 here is CASSPKWDQPQHF. Here the CDR3 DNA reads TGTGCCAGCAGCCCCAAATGGGATCAGCCCCAGCATTTT.

This clonotype has only a few counts. The chain employs TRBV27 and TRBJ2-3, with TRBD1 matching over 7 bases. J gave up 8 bases and V 2 bases, and 10 bases lay outside the gene matches. Germline V gives CDR1 MNHEY, CDR2 SMNVEV (reference sequence). The CDR3 runs to 15 residues. The CDR3 nucleotides are TGTGCCAGCAGTTTAATGGCAAGGGGGCCCCCTACGCAGTATTTT. It codes for CASSLMARGPPTQYF.

This clonotype was counted only a few times. CDR3 coding DNA: TGCAGCCCCCGCCAAGAGACCCAGTACTTC. It is translated as CSPRQETQYF. V is TRBV20-1 and J is TRBJ2-5; no firm D call. The V gene's germline CDR1 is DFQATT and CDR2 SNEGSKA (reference sequence). CDR3 length: 10 amino acids.

The J gene is TRBJ1-1, the V gene TRBV3-1; a possible D gene is TRBD1 (5 bases). The CDR3 is made up of 14 amino acids. The V end lost 5 bases, the J end lost 5 bases, and 15 bases lay between the germline ends. The V gene's germline CDR1 is LGHDT and CDR2 YNNKEL (reference sequence). In DNA, the CDR3 is TGTGCCAGCAGCTCGAGAGTAGGGGCAACTGAAGCTTTCTTT. Encoded protein: CASSSRVGATEAFF. The full variable domain, its missing parts supplied by reference TRBV3-1 and TRBJ1-1, is DTAVSQTPKYLVTQMGNDKSIKCEQNLGHDTMYWYKQDSKKFLKIMFSYNNKELIINETVPNRFSPKSPDKAHLNLHINSLELGDSAVYFCASSSRVGATEAFFGQGTRLTVV.